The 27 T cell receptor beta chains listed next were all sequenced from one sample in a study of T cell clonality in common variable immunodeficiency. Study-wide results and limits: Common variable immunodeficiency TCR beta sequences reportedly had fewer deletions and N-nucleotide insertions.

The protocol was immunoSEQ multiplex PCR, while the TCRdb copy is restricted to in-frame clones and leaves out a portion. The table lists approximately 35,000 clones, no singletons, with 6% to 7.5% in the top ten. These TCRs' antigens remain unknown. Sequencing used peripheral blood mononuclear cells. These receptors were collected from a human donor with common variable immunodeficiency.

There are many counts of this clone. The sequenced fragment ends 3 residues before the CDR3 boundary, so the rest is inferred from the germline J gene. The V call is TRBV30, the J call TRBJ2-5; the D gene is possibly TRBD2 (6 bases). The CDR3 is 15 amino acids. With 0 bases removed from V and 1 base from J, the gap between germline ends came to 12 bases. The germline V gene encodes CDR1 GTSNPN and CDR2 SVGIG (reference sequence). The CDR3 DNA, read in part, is TGTGCCTGGAGTGTAGGGGCGGGGCTCCAAGAGACC. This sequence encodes CAWSVGAGLQET. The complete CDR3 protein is CAWSVGAGLQETQYF.

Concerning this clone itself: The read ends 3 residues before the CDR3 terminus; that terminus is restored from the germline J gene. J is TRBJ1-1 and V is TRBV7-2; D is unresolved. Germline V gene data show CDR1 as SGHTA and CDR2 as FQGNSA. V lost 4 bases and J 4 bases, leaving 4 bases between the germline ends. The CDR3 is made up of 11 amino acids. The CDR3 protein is CASSSVTEAFF. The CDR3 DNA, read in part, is TGTGCCAGCAGCTCCGTCACTGAA.

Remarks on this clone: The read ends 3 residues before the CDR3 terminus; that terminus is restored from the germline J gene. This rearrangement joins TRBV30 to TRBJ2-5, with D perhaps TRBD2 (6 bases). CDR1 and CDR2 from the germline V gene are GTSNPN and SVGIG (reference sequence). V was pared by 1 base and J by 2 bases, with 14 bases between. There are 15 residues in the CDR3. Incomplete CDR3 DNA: TGTGCCTGGAGTGAAAGTAAGCGGGCGCAAGAGACC. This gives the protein CAWSESKRAQET. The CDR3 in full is CAWSESKRAQETQYF.

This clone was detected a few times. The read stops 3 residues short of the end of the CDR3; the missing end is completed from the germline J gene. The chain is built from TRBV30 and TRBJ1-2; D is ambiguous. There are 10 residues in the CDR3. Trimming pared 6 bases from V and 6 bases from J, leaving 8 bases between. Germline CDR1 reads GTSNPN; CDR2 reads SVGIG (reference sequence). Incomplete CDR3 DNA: TGTGCCTGCCGGGGAAATGGC. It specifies CACRGNG. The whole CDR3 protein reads CACRGNGYTF.

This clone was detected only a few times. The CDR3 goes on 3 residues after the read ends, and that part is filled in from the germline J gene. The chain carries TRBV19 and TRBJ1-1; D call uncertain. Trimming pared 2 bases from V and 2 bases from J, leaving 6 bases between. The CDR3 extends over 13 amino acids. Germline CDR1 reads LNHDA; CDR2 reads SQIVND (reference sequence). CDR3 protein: CASSISTNTEAFF. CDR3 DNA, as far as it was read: TGTGCCAGTAGTATAAGCACTAACACTGAA.

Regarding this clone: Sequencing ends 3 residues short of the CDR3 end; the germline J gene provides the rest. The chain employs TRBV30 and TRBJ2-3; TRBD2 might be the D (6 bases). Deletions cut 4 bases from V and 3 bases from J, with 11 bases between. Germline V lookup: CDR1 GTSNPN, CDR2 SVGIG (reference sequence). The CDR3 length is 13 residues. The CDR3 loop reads CAWTLARTDTQYF. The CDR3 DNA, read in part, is TGTGCCTGGACGCTAGCGAGGACAGATACG.

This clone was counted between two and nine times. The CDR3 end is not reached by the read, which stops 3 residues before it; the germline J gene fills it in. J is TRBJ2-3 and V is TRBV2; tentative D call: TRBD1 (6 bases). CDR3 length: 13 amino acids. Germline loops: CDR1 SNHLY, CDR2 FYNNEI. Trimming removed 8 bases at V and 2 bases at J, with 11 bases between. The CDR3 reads CASVWTATDTQYF. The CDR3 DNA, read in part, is TGTGCCAGCGTCTGGACAGCCACAGATACG. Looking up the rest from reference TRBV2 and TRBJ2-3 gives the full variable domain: EPEVTQTPSHQVTQMGQEVILRCVPISNHLYFYWYRQILGQKVEFLVSFYNNEISEKSEIFDDQFSVERPDGSNFTLKIRSTKLEDSAMYFCASVWTATDTQYFGPGTRLTVL.

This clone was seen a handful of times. CDR3 bases read: TGTGCCTGGAGTGCCGGGGGGAGCTCCTACAATGAG. Residues: CAWSAGGSSYNE. The whole CDR3 sequence reads CAWSAGGSSYNEQFF. The rearrangement joins TRBV30 to TRBJ2-1, with 7 bases fitting TRBD2. Coverage ceases 3 residues before the CDR3 finishes, and the germline J gene fills in the end. The V gene end was trimmed by 1 base and the J gene end by 0 bases; junction bases not matched to a gene: 3. Germline loops: CDR1 GTSNPN, CDR2 SVGIG (reference sequence). The CDR3 runs 15 residues. The complete variable domain, with remaining parts taken from reference TRBV30 and TRBJ2-1, reads SQTIHQWPATLVQPVGSPLSLECTVEGTSNPNLYWYRQAAGRGLQLLFYSVGIGQISSEVPQNLSASRPQDRQFILSSKKLLLSDSGFYLCAWSAGGSSYNEQFFGPGTRLTVL.

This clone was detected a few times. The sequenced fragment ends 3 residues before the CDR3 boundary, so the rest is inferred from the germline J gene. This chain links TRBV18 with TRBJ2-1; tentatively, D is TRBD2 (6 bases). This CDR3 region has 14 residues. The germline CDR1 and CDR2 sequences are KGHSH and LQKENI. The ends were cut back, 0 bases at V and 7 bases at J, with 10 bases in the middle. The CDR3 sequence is CASSPPRGTNEQFF. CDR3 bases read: TGTGCCAGCTCACCACCCCGGGGGACGAATGAG.

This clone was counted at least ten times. CDR3 amino acids: CASSPPGAGRREQYF. The DNA read from the CDR3 is TGTGCCAGCAGCCCCCCCGGAGCGGGGAGGCGCGAG. The V call is TRBV7-2, the J call TRBJ2-7; 7 positions match TRBD2. The read finishes 3 residues shy of the CDR3 end, and the germline J gene is used to complete it. Germline trimming cut 5 bases from V and 6 bases from J; bases unmatched to any gene: 13. Germline loops: CDR1 SGHTA, CDR2 FQGNSA. The CDR3 spans 15 residues.

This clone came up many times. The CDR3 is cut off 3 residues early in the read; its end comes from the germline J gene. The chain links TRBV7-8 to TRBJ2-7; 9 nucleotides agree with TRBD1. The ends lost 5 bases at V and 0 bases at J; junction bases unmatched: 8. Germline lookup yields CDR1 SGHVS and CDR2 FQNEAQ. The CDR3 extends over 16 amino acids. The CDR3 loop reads CASSLPNRGLSYEQYF. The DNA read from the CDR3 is TGTGCCAGCAGCCTGCCCAACAGGGGGCTCTCCTACGAG.

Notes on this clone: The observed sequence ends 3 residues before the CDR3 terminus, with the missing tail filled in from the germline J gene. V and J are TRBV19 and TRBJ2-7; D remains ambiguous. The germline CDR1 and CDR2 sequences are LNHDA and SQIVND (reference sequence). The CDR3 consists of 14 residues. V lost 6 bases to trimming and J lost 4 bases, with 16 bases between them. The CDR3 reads CASSRSLYWYEQYF. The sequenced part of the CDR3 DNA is TGTGCCAGTAGCCGAAGCCTATATTGGTACGAG.

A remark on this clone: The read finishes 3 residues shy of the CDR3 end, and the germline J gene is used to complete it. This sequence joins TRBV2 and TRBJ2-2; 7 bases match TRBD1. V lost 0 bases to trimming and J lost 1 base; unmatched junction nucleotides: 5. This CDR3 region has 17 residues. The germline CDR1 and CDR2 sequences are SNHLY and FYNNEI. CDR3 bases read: TGTGCCAGCAGTGAAGCGCTTAGGACAGGGAACACCGGGGAG. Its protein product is CASSEALRTGNTGE. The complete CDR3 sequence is CASSEALRTGNTGELFF. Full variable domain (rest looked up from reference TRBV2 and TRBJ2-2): EPEVTQTPSHQVTQMGQEVILRCVPISNHLYFYWYRQILGQKVEFLVSFYNNEISEKSEIFDDQFSVERPDGSNFTLKIRSTKLEDSAMYFCASSEALRTGNTGELFFGEGSRLTVL.

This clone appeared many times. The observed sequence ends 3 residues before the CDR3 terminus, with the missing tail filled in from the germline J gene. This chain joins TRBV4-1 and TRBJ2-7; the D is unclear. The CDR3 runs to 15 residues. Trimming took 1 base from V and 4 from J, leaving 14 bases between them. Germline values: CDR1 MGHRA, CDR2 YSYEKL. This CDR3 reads CASSQGHSATYEQYF. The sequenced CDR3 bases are TGCGCCAGCAGCCAAGGACACTCGGCGACGTACGAG.

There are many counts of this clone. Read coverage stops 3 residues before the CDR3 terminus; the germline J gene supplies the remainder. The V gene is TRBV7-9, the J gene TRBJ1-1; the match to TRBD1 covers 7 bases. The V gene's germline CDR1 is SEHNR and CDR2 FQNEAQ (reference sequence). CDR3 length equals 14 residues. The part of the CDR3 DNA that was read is TGTGCCAGCAGCTCGACCGGGACAGCACATCAA. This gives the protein CASSSTGTAHQ. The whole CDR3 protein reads CASSSTGTAHQAFF.

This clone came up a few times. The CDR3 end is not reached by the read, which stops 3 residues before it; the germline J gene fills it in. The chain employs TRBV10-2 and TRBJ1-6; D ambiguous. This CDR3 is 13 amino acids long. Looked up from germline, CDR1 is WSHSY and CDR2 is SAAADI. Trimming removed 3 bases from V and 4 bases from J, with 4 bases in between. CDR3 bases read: TGCGCCAGCAGTGACAGTTATAATTCACCC. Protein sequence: CASSDSYNSP. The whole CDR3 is CASSDSYNSPLHF.

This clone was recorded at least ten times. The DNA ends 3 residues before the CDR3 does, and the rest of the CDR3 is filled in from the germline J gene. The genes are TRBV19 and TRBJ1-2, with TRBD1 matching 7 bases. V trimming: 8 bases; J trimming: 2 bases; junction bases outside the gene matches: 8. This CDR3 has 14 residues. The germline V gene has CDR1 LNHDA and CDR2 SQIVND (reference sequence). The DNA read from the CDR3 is TGTGCCAGTTATGACGGAGGGGGCAACTATGGC. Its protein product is CASYDGGGNYG. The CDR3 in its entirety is CASYDGGGNYGYTF.

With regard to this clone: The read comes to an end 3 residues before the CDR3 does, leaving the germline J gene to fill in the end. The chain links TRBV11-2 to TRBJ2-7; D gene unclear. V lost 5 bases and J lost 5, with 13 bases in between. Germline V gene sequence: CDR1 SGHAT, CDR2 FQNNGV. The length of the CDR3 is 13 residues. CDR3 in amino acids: CASSPSVLNEQYF. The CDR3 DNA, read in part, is TGTGCCAGCAGCCCCAGTGTCCTTAACGAG.

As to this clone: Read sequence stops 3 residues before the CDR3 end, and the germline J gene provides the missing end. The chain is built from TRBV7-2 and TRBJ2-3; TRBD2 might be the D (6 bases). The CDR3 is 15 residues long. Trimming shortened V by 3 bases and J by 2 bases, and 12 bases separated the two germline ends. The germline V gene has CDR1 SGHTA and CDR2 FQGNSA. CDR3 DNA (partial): TGTGCCAGCAGCTTGGGCGGGGAGTCCACAGATACG. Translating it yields CASSLGGESTDT. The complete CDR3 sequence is CASSLGGESTDTQYF.

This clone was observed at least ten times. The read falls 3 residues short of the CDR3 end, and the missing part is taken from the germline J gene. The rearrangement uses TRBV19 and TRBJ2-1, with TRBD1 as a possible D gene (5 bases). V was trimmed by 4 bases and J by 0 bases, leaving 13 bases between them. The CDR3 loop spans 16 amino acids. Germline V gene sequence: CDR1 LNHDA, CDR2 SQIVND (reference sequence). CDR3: CASSRLTASSYNEQFF. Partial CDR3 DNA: TGTGCCAGTAGTAGACTGACAGCGAGCTCCTACAATGAG.

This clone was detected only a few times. CDR3 sequence reads: CASSLPGQAHEQYF. Partial CDR3 DNA: TGTGCCAGCAGCCTCCCGGGACAGGCCCACGAG. This chain links TRBV7-9 with TRBJ2-7; 8 bases agree with TRBD1. Coverage ceases 3 residues before the CDR3 finishes, and the germline J gene fills in the end. Germline-derived CDR1 and CDR2 are SEHNR and FQNEAQ (reference sequence). V gave up 5 bases and J gave up 5 bases; unmatched junction bases: 8. The CDR3 has 14 amino acids.

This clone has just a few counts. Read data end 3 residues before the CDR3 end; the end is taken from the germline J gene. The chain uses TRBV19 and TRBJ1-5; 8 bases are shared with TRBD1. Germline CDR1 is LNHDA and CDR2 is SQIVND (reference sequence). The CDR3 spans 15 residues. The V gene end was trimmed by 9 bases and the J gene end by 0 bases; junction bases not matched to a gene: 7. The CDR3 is CASKLTGGSNQPQHF. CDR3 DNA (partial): TGTGCCAGCAAACTTACAGGGGGTAGCAATCAGCCC.

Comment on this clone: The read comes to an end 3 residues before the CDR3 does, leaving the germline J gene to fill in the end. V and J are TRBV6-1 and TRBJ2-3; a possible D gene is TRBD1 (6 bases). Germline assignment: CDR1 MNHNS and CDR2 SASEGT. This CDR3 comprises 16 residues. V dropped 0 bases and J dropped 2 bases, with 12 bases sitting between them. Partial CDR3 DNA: TGTGCCAGCAGTGAAGCCACCCAGGGGAACACAGATACG. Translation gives CASSEATQGNTDT. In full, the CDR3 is CASSEATQGNTDTQYF.

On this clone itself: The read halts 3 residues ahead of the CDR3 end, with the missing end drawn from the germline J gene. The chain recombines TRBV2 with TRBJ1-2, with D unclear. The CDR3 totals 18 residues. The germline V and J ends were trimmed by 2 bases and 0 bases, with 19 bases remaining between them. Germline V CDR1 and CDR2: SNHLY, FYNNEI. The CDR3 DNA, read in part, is TGTGCCAGCAGTGAAAGGTTGGGCAGTCAAACCGCTAACTATGGC. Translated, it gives CASSERLGSQTANYG. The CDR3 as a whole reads CASSERLGSQTANYGYTF.

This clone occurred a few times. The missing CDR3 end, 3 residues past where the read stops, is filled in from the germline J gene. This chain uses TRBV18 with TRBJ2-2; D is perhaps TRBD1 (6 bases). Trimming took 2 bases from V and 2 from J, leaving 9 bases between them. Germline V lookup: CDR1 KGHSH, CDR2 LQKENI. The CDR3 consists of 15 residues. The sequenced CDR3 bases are TGTGCCAGCTCACCAACGGGACAAAACACCGGGGAG. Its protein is CASSPTGQNTGE. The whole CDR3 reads CASSPTGQNTGELFF.

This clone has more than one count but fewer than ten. The sequenced CDR3 bases are TGTGCCAGTAACCGAGGGAGCGGTGGCTGGGGC. Encoded protein: CASNRGSGGWG. The complete CDR3 reads CASNRGSGGWGYTF. This chain links TRBV19 with TRBJ1-2, with D unresolved. Read data end 3 residues before the CDR3 end; the end is taken from the germline J gene. CDR3 length: 14 amino acids. The germline CDR1 and CDR2 sequences are LNHDA and SQIVND (reference sequence). The full variable domain, with the rest looked up from reference TRBV19 and TRBJ1-2, is DGGITQSPKYLFRKEGQNVTLSCEQNLNHDAMYWYRQDPGQGLRLIYYSQIVNDFQKGDIAEGYSVSREKKESFPLTVTSAQKNPTAFYLCASNRGSGGWGYTFGSGTRLTVV.

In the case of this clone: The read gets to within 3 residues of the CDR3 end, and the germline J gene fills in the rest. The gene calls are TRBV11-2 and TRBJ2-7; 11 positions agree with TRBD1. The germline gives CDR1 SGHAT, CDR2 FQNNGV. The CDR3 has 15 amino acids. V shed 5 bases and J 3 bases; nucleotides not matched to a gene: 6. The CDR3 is CASSHTGTGGYEQYF. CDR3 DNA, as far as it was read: TGTGCCAGCAGCCATACCGGGACAGGGGGCTACGAG. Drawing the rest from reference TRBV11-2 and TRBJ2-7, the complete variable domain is EAGVAQSPRYKIIEKRQSVAFWCNPISGHATLYWYQQILGQGPKLLIQFQNNGVVDDSQLPKDRFSAERLKGVDSTLKIQPAKLEDSAVYLCASSHTGTGGYEQYFGPGTRLTVT.